This TCR beta chain comes out of a study of blood T cells in healthy people across ages. The CDR3 is made up of 13 amino acids. Germline V gives CDR1 MDHEN, CDR2 SYDVKM. Trimming left V 3 bases short and J 2 bases short, with 8 bases between. Next came a second PCR, run for about 7 to 12 cycles, which used a sample-barcoded 5' primer along with a J-beta primer mix. MiXCR, run by TCRdb on the 5' RACE reads, gives a single entry per CDR3 protein. This table has roughly 2 million distinct CDR3 sequences, 49% appearing once. This clonotype was counted at least ten times. The receptor was isolated from a woman between 40 and 50 years old in good health. The source material was blood. V is TRBV28 and J is TRBJ2-7; possible D gene TRBD1, 5 bases. The CDR3 coding sequence is TGTGCCAGCAGTTTCACAGGAGCCTACGAGCAGTACTTC. As protein: CASSFTGAYEQYF.